The T cell receptor beta chain described here comes from a study of circulating and synovial CD4+ cells in juvenile arthritis. For this clone: Its matching antigen is unknown.

Trimming took off 6 bases at V and 6 bases at J, with 10 bases between the two ends. The V gene's germline CDR1 is SEHNR and CDR2 FQNEAQ (reference sequence). The CDR3 has 12 residues. Sequencing used immunoSEQ multiplex PCR; TCRdb keeps in-frame clones, though not all of them. The sample lists 30,000 to 40,000 clones, about 95% occurring once. Patients with active juvenile idiopathic arthritis donated these samples. Study-level results: Circulating pathogenic-like lymphocytes shared a substantially higher fraction of CDR3 sequences with synovium than bulk blood. The pathogenic-like versus bulk T cell difference escaped Vbeta family analysis.

Sequencing was carried out using CD4+ T cells from blood. V gene TRBV7-9 combines with J gene TRBJ2-3; possible D gene TRBD2, 5 bases. This TCR was recovered from a human donor with juvenile idiopathic arthritis. The chain's CDR3 is CASRPWEDTQYF. CDR3 nucleotides: TGTGCCAGCAGGCCATGGGAGGATACGCAGTATTTT.